Listed below are T cell receptor beta chains from one sample, sequenced in a study of T-cell reconstitution after alpha-beta-depleted transplantation in children. A single record per CDR3 protein comes from TCRdb applying MiXCR to the PCR reads. This sample yields fewer than 350,000 distinct CDR3 sequences, of which roughly 7.8% are seen a single time; about 9.3% belongs to the top ten. The material sequenced was peripheral blood, taken 360 days after TCRalphabeta/CD19-depleted stem cell transplant. The receptors were gathered from a female patient under 10 years old who had a stem cell transplant for Fanconi anemia, so the T cells may come from the graft donor. Both conserved end residues are part of each CDR3. Fields, in order: V gene, J gene, clone size, D gene, CDR3 protein, CDR3 DNA. The D gene is left open where the match is weak. Clone size appears in some rows only: once, few, many, or a class for an expanded clone.

TRBV7-9	TRBJ1-2	few	.	CASSLAIDGYTF	TGTGCCAGCAGCTTAGCGATAGACGGCTACACCTTC
TRBV10-3	TRBJ2-1	many	.	CAISEGPVPYNEQFF	TGTGCCATCAGTGAAGGGCCAGTACCGTACAATGAGCAGTTCTTC
TRBV5-1	TRBJ2-2	many	.	CASSPGPGPNTGELFF	TGCGCCAGCAGCCCTGGACCAGGCCCGAACACCGGGGAGCTGTTTTTT
TRBV20-1	TRBJ1-5	many	.	CSASLGTGHNQPQHF	TGCAGTGCCTCCCTGGGGACCGGGCACAATCAGCCCCAGCATTTT
TRBV5-1	TRBJ1-1	many	TRBD1	CASSWDGTGGVLTEAFF	TGCGCCAGCAGCTGGGACGGGACAGGGGGGGTTTTGACTGAAGCTTTCTTT
TRBV10-3	TRBJ2-7	many	TRBD2	CAISEEAGGKYEQYF	TGTGCCATCAGTGAAGAAGCGGGAGGCAAGTACGAGCAGTACTTC
TRBV10-3	TRBJ2-1	many	TRBD2	CAIITAGEQFF	TGTGCCATCATCACAGCGGGGGAGCAGTTCTTC
TRBV6-5	TRBJ1-4	many	.	CASSYPPSATNEKLFF	TGTGCCAGCAGCTATCCCCCCAGTGCAACTAATGAAAAACTGTTTTTT
TRBV7-9	TRBJ2-1	many	TRBD2	CASPPLGRPGTSDNEQFF	TGTGCCAGCCCCCCCCTCGGACGGCCCGGGACTAGCGACAATGAGCAGTTCTTC
TRBV5-1	TRBJ1-2	many	.	CASSLGQVKGYTF	TGCGCCAGCAGCTTGGGGCAGGTGAAGGGCTACACCTTC
TRBV6-4	TRBJ2-6	few	TRBD1	CASSALWTGFKEGPGANVLTF	TGTGCCAGCAGTGCTCTCTGGACAGGGTTCAAGGAAGGTCCTGGGGCCAACGTCCTGACTTTC
TRBV27	TRBJ2-1	many	TRBD2	CASRMLREGYNEQFF	TGTGCCAGCAGGATGTTGAGGGAGGGATACAATGAGCAGTTCTTC
TRBV20-1	TRBJ1-1	.	TRBD1	CSARTGGREAFF	TGCAGTGCAAGGACAGGGGGCAGGGAAGCTTTCTTT
TRBV18	TRBJ2-1	many	.	CASSSDSKEQFF	TGTGCCAGCTCATCGGACTCTAAGGAGCAGTTCTTC
TRBV28	TRBJ2-1	many	.	CASSYLERHYNEQFF	TGTGCCAGCAGCTACTTGGAGCGGCACTACAATGAGCAGTTCTTC
TRBV5-1	TRBJ1-2	.	TRBD1	CASSWTGNDGYTF	TGCGCCAGCAGCTGGACAGGGAACGATGGCTACACCTTC
TRBV3-1	TRBJ2-7	many	.	CASSYFPESYEQYF	TGTGCCAGCAGCTACTTCCCGGAGTCTTACGAGCAGTACTTC
TRBV20-1	TRBJ2-3	many	.	CSASDPQAFTDTQYF	TGCAGTGCTAGTGATCCACAGGCATTCACAGATACGCAGTATTTT
TRBV7-8	TRBJ2-3	few	.	CASSLAHGTDTDTQYF	TGTGCCAGCAGCTTAGCGCATGGGACCGACACAGATACGCAGTATTTT
TRBV29-1	TRBJ2-5	many	.	CSAYGGNEETQYF	TGCAGCGCCTACGGAGGCAACGAGGAGACCCAGTACTTC
TRBV27	TRBJ1-4	few	.	CASSPHGRAPNYF	TGTGCCAGCAGTCCCCACGGTCGGGCACCGAATTATTTT
TRBV7-3	TRBJ2-5	many	.	CASSYSPRGTQETQYF	TGTGCCAGCAGCTACTCGCCTCGGGGGACGCAAGAGACCCAGTACTTC
TRBV15	TRBJ2-2	many	TRBD2	CATSRDWGLAGDTGELFF	TGTGCCACCAGCAGAGATTGGGGACTAGCGGGAGACACCGGGGAGCTGTTTTTT
TRBV20-1	TRBJ2-1	few	TRBD2	CSASSGSPYNEQFF	TGCAGTGCGTCTAGCGGGAGCCCCTACAATGAGCAGTTCTTC
TRBV5-1	TRBJ2-1	many	.	CASSLGRGGRSQFF	TGCGCCAGCAGCTTGGGCAGGGGGGGGCGGTCGCAGTTCTTC
TRBV5-1	TRBJ2-7	many	.	CASSLSRTYEQYF	TGCGCCAGCAGCTTGTCACGAACCTACGAGCAGTACTTC
TRBV10-2	TRBJ2-3	few	TRBD2	CASSEWGSSGGSDTQYF	TGCGCCAGCAGTGAGTGGGGGTCTAGCGGGGGTTCCGATACGCAGTATTTT
TRBV29-1	TRBJ1-1	many	.	CSVEDLLRRNTEAFF	TGCAGCGTTGAAGATCTGCTACGGAGGAACACTGAAGCTTTCTTT
TRBV9	TRBJ1-2	many	.	CASSVGRSRKANYGYTF	TGTGCCAGCAGCGTAGGTAGATCCAGGAAAGCTAACTATGGCTACACCTTC
TRBV19	TRBJ2-1	.	TRBD2	CASRASGYNEQFF	TGTGCCAGTAGGGCTAGCGGTTACAATGAGCAGTTCTTC
TRBV7-2	TRBJ2-1	.	TRBD2	CASSSSGTQWTDNEQFF	TGTGCCAGCAGCTCGAGCGGGACTCAATGGACGGACAATGAGCAGTTCTTC
TRBV12-3/TRBV12-4	TRBJ2-1	.	.	CASSLRGSRYNEQFF	TGTGCCAGCAGTTTAAGGGGAAGTAGGTACAATGAGCAGTTCTTC
TRBV5-1	TRBJ1-2	few	.	CASSLTGVGGYTF	TGCGCCAGCAGCTTGACGGGTGTGGGGGGCTACACCTTC
TRBV20-1	TRBJ1-5	few	TRBD1	CSARDYGQGGGSQPQHF	TGCAGTGCTAGAGACTACGGACAGGGAGGTGGTAGTCAGCCCCAGCATTTT